This TCR beta chain was found in a study of cytomegalovirus exposure and HLA in healthy donors (dated 2017 in TCRdb). Background for the entire study: According to a later analysis, one platform produced both the 120 validation repertoires and the 720 or so repertoires of the first cohort. The study aimed to test whether cataloging public T cell receptors could reveal signatures of past pathogen exposure. Besides the first cohort of roughly 640 subjects, a separate validation cohort made up of over 95 different subjects was used. To predict cytomegalovirus infection status, the study combined high-throughput TCR immunosequencing, statistical association of individual TCRs with disease status, and machine learning. What the work shows at the level of the full study, not this receptor alone: The authors suggested that the approach could potentially be generalized to other disease states and immunological phenotypes. In vitro tests confirmed that three of the cytomegalovirus-associated TCR beta chains recognize cytomegalovirus antigens. A later analysis had no HLA typing for the validation cohort, so co-occurrence there was scored across all 130 or so repertoires. Cytomegalovirus status was reported to be diagnosed by the classifier with high specificity and sensitivity in both the original and validation cohorts. The study listed approximately 160 TCR beta chains as associated with cytomegalovirus. Across donors, most TCR sequences were observed very rarely, whereas some public TCRs were present in many individuals. Subsequent analysis determined that TCRs grouped into clusters in the first cohort also showed a tendency toward co-occurrence across the 120 or so validation repertoires, and approximately 93% of cluster scores exceeded 0.

Library preparation was by the immunoSEQ multiplex PCR assay. In the original analysis: A statistical classification framework was developed to diagnose cytomegalovirus status using the catalog of TCR beta chain sequences. In TCRdb, the immuneACCESS table is reduced to in-frame sequences with V and J assigned. These tables do not hold every clone; where another copy was compared, an unresolved V gene accounts for under half, and the others remain unexplained. That table furnishes V, J and clone size, whereas the DNA furnished D and trimming. This sample has under 85,000 clones in its table, and roughly 94% of those were observed once. Approximately 3.6% of the sample is held by the ten biggest clonotypes. Note on this clone: The target of this receptor is not known. Per-base quality was not reported, and no clone a single base away is much larger than it.

Donors formed part of the validation cohort, which comprised over a hundred subjects and was distinct from the first cohort of under 800 subjects. The source of this sequence is a woman aged 18-29 years in good health and CMV-seropositive. The specimen was PBMCs.

The CDR3 reads CATSRRDPLWEQYF. The sequenced DNA: TGTGCCACCAGCAGGCGGGACCCGTTGTGGGAGCAGTACTTC. The sequence links TRBV15 to TRBJ2-7; D gene: possibly TRBD2, on 6 matching bases. CDR1 and CDR2, looked up from the germline V gene (reference sequence), are LNHNV and YYDKDF. The CDR3 runs 14 residues from the cysteine to the phenylalanine. The only DNA kept is the CDR3, 42 bases in frame from the first base. V is cut by 3 bases and J by 7 bases, and the space between the germline ends is 16 bases. Extended through the reference TRBV15 and TRBJ2-7 proteins, this CDR3 yields the full variable domain: DAMVIQNPRYQVTQFGKPVTLSCSQTLNHNVMYWYQQKSSQAPKLLFHYYDKDFNNEADTPDNFQSRRPNTSFCFLDIRSPGLGDTAMYLCATSRRDPLWEQYFGPGTRLTVT.